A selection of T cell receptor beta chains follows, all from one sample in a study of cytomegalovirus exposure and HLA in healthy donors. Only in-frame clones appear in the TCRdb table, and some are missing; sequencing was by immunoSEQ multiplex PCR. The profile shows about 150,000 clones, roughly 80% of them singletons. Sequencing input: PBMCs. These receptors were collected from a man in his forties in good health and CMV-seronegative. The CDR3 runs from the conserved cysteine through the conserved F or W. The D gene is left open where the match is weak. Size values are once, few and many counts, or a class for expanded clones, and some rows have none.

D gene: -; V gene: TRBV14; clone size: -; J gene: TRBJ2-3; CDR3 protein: CASSLGLVSTDTQYF; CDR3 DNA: TGTGCCAGCAGCCTAGGACTCGTAAGCACAGATACGCAGTATTTT
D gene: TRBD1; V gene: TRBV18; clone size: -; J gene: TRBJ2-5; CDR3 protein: CASSQGTEEETQYF; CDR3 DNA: TGTGCCAGCTCACAAGGGACAGAAGAAGAGACCCAGTACTTC
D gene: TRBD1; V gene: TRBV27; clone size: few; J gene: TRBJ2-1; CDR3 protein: CASSPRTGHYNEQFF; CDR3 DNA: TGTGCCAGCAGTCCACGGACAGGGCACTATAATGAGCAGTTCTTC
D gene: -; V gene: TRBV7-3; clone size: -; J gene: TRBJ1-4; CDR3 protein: CASSLTGPGEKLFF; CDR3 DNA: TGTGCCAGCAGCTTAACGGGGCCCGGTGAAAAACTGTTTTTT
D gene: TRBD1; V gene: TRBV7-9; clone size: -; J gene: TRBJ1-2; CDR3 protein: CASSGLGQAIYGYTF; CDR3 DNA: TGTGCCAGCAGCGGCTTAGGACAGGCCATCTATGGCTACACCTTC
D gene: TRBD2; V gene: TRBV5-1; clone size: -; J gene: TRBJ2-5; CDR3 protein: CASSWGLAGSQETQYF; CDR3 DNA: TGCGCCAGCAGCTGGGGACTAGCGGGGAGCCAAGAGACCCAGTACTTC
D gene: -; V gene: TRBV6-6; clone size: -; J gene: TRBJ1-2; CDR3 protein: CASSYLHEITNYGYTF; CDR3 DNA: TGTGCCAGCAGCTATCTTCACGAAATCACTAACTATGGCTACACCTTC
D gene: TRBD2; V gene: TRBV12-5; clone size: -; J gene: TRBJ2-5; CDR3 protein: CASGLVSLAGSETQYF; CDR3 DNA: TGTGCTAGTGGTTTGGTATCACTAGCGGGGTCAGAGACCCAGTACTTC
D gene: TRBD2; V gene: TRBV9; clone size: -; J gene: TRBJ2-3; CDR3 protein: CASSVASGGAADTQYF; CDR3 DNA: TGTGCCAGCAGCGTAGCCAGCGGGGGGGCCGCAGATACGCAGTATTTT
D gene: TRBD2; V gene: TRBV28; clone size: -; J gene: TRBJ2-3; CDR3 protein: CASSKEASGGTTDTQYF; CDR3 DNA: TGTGCCAGCAGTAAAGAGGCTAGCGGGGGGACCACAGATACGCAGTATTTT